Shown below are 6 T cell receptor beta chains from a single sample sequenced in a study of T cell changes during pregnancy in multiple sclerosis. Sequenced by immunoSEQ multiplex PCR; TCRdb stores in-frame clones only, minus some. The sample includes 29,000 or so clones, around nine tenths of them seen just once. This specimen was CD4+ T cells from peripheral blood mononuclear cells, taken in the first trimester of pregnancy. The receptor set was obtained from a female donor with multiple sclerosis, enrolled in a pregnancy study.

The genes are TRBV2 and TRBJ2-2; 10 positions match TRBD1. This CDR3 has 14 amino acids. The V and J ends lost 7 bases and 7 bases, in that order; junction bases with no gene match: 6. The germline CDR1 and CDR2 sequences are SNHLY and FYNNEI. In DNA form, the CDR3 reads TGTGCCAGCACCAGGGACAGGGGTGGCGGGGAGCTGTTTTTT. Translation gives CASTRDRGGGELFF.

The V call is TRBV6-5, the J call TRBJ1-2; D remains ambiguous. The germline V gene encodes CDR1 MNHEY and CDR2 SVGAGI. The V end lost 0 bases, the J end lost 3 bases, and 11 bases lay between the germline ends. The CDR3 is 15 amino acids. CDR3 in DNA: TGTGCCAGCAGTTACTCGACAAGATCTTACTATGGCTACACCTTC. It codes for CASSYSTRSYYGYTF.

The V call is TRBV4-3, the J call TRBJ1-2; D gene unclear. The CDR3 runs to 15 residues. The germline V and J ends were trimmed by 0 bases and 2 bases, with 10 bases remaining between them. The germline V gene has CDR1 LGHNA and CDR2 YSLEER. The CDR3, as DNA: TGCGCCAGCAGCCAAGATCGGCTCAGGAACTATGGCTACACCTTC. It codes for CASSQDRLRNYGYTF.

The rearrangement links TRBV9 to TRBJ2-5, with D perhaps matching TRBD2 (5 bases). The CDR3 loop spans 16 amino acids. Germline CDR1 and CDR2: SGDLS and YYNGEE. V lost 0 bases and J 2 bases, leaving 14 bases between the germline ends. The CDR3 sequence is CASSVDPGFGQETQYF. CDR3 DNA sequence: TGTGCCAGCAGCGTAGACCCGGGGTTTGGTCAAGAGACCCAGTACTTC.

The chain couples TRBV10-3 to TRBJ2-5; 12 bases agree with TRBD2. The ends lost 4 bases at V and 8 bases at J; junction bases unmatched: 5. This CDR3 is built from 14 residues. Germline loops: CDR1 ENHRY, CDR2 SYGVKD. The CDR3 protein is CAISGLAGVGTQYF. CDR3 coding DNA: TGTGCCATCAGTGGACTAGCGGGGGTAGGAACCCAGTACTTC.

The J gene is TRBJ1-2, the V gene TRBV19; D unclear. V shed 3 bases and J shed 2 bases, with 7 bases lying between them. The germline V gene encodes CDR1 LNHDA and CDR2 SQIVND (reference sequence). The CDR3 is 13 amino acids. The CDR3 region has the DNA TGTGCCAGTAGTATGAGAGAGAACTATGGCTACACCTTC. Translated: CASSMRENYGYTF.